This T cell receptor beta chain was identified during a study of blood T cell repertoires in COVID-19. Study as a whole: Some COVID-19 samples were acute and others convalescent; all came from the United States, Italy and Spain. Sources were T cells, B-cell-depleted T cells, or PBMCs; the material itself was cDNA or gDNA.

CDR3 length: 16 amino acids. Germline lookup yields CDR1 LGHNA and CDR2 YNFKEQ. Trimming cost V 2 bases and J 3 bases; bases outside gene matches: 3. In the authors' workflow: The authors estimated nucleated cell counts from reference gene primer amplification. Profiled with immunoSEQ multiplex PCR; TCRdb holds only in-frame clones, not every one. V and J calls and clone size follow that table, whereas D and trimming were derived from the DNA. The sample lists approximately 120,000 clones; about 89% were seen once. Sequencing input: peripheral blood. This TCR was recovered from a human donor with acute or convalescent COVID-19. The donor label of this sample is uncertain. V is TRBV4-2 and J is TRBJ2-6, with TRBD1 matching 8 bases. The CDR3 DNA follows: TGTGCCAGCAGCCAACAGACAGGGGTTGGGGCCAACGTCCTGACTTTC. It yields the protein CASSQQTGVGANVLTF.